The entry below describes one TCR beta chain. What it binds is unknown. The record originates from a study of identical twins. The study's findings and limits: Sequences that were beta out-of-frame showed weaker excess twin sharing. Out-of-frame TCR alpha sharing observed in monozygotic twins exceeded model estimates. For out-of-frame alpha sequences shared by twins, low generation probability was in excess.

TCRdb redid the calling of the 5' RACE reads with MiXCR, one entry per CDR3 protein. The sample lists hundreds of thousands of distinct CDR3 sequences, roughly 7.2% occurring once. The same data also contributed to another study, on yellow fever vaccine responses in identical twins.

The sample comprised PBMCs. This receptor was obtained from a woman aged 18-35 years in good health.

CDR3 residues: CASSQQFSNEQFF. The CDR3 nucleotides read TGTGCCAGCAGCCAACAGTTTTCGAATGAGCAGTTCTTC. V is TRBV6-1 and J is TRBJ2-1; D is undetermined. V lost 6 bases and J lost 7, with 13 bases in between. CDR1 MNHNS and CDR2 SASEGT come from the germline V gene. CDR3 length equals 13 residues.